The rows below give T cell receptor beta chains drawn from one sample of a study of blood T cell repertoires in COVID-19. Sequenced by immunoSEQ multiplex PCR; TCRdb stores in-frame clones only, minus some. Of roughly 380,000 clones in the sample, approximately 91% were seen once. Sequencing was performed on peripheral blood. The receptor set was obtained from a woman aged 35 to 49 with COVID-19, enrolled during active disease. Each CDR3 is given with its conserved first and last residue. The D gene is left open where the match is weak. Size is omitted from some rows. Given values are once, few, many or a class for expanded clones.

d_gene: NA
j_gene: TRBJ1-1
v_gene: TRBV7-8
abundance: NA
CDR3aa: CASSLVIVGGGTEAFF
CDR3nt: TGTGCCAGCAGCTTAGTTATTGTGGGAGGAGGCACTGAAGCTTTCTTT

d_gene: NA
j_gene: TRBJ2-1
v_gene: TRBV5-1
abundance: NA
CDR3aa: CASSSDGSSYNEQFF
CDR3nt: TGCGCCAGCAGCTCCGACGGGAGCTCCTACAATGAGCAGTTCTTC

d_gene: TRBD1
j_gene: TRBJ2-7
v_gene: TRBV28
abundance: once
CDR3aa: CASRPGTDPYEQYF
CDR3nt: TGTGCCAGCAGACCCGGGACAGACCCCTACGAGCAGTACTTC

d_gene: NA
j_gene: TRBJ1-3
v_gene: TRBV25-1
abundance: NA
CDR3aa: CASSGYRAGSGNTIYF
CDR3nt: TGTGCCAGCAGTGGATACAGGGCCGGCTCTGGAAACACCATATATTTT

d_gene: TRBD1
j_gene: TRBJ2-3
v_gene: TRBV14
abundance: NA
CDR3aa: CASSRGQGESTDTQYF
CDR3nt: TGTGCCAGCAGCCGAGGACAGGGAGAGAGCACAGATACGCAGTATTTT

d_gene: TRBD1
j_gene: TRBJ1-4
v_gene: TRBV28
abundance: NA
CDR3aa: CASRPTGVSNEKLFF
CDR3nt: TGTGCCAGCAGGCCTACAGGGGTGTCTAATGAAAAACTGTTTTTT

d_gene: NA
j_gene: TRBJ1-4
v_gene: TRBV7-6
abundance: NA
CDR3aa: CASSFRQRTETNEKLFF
CDR3nt: TGTGCCAGCAGCTTCAGACAGCGAACCGAGACTAATGAAAAACTGTTTTTT

d_gene: TRBD2
j_gene: TRBJ2-2
v_gene: TRBV6-5
abundance: NA
CDR3aa: CASIPWREPGELFF
CDR3nt: TGTGCCAGCATCCCTTGGCGGGAGCCCGGGGAGCTGTTTTTT

d_gene: TRBD1
j_gene: TRBJ1-5
v_gene: TRBV19
abundance: NA
CDR3aa: CASSIWDRVSRSNQPQHF
CDR3nt: TGTGCCAGTAGTATATGGGACAGGGTATCCCGTAGCAATCAGCCCCAGCATTTT

d_gene: NA
j_gene: TRBJ1-5
v_gene: TRBV21-1
abundance: NA
CDR3aa: CASSIPWRSNQPQHF
CDR3nt: TGTGCCAGCAGCATCCCTTGGCGGAGCAATCAGCCCCAGCATTTT

d_gene: TRBD2
j_gene: TRBJ2-7
v_gene: TRBV4-2
abundance: NA
CDR3aa: CASSQRAGGTYEQYF
CDR3nt: TGTGCCAGCAGCCAGAGAGCGGGGGGAACCTACGAGCAGTACTTC

d_gene: NA
j_gene: TRBJ1-4
v_gene: TRBV4-1
abundance: NA
CDR3aa: CASSQELQSNEKLFF
CDR3nt: TGCGCCAGCAGCCAAGAGTTACAGTCGAATGAAAAACTGTTTTTT

d_gene: TRBD1
j_gene: TRBJ2-1
v_gene: TRBV7-8
abundance: NA
CDR3aa: CASSLTGTGGSRPYNEQFF
CDR3nt: TGTGCCAGCAGCTTAACTGGGACAGGGGGCTCACGACCCTACAATGAGCAGTTCTTC

d_gene: TRBD1
j_gene: TRBJ2-7
v_gene: TRBV6-6
abundance: NA
CDR3aa: CASSGDRTIYEQYF
CDR3nt: TGTGCCAGCAGCGGGGACAGGACGATCTACGAGCAGTACTTC

d_gene: NA
j_gene: TRBJ1-1
v_gene: TRBV19
abundance: NA
CDR3aa: CASSPDGYRVTEAFF
CDR3nt: TGTGCCAGTAGTCCCGATGGGTACAGGGTCACTGAAGCTTTCTTT

d_gene: NA
j_gene: TRBJ1-1
v_gene: TRBV18
abundance: once
CDR3aa: CASSLRTGMNTEAFF
CDR3nt: TGTGCCAGCTCACTACGGACCGGGATGAACACTGAAGCTTTCTTT

d_gene: TRBD2
j_gene: TRBJ2-1
v_gene: TRBV4-1
abundance: NA
CDR3aa: CASSQERLAGVLEQFF
CDR3nt: TGCGCCAGCAGCCAAGAAAGGCTAGCGGGAGTTCTTGAGCAGTTCTTC

d_gene: TRBD1
j_gene: TRBJ2-2
v_gene: TRBV18
abundance: NA
CDR3aa: CASSSDRGRTGELFF
CDR3nt: TGTGCCAGCTCGTCGGACAGGGGGCGGACCGGGGAGCTGTTTTTT

d_gene: TRBD1
j_gene: TRBJ1-6
v_gene: TRBV3-1/TRBV3-2
abundance: NA
CDR3aa: CASSQGTGVYNSPLHF
CDR3nt: TGTGCCAGCAGCCAAGGGACAGGGGTCTATAATTCACCCCTCCACTTT

d_gene: TRBD1
j_gene: TRBJ1-1
v_gene: TRBV7-3
abundance: NA
CDR3aa: CASSVTGGGTEAFF
CDR3nt: TGTGCCAGCAGCGTAACAGGGGGCGGCACTGAAGCTTTCTTT

d_gene: NA
j_gene: TRBJ1-4
v_gene: TRBV7-6
abundance: NA
CDR3aa: CASSAQTPLKRNEKLFF
CDR3nt: TGTGCCAGCAGCGCCCAAACCCCTTTAAAGCGAAATGAAAAACTGTTTTTT

d_gene: NA
j_gene: TRBJ1-2
v_gene: TRBV11-2
abundance: NA
CDR3aa: CASSLASANYGYTF
CDR3nt: TGTGCCAGCAGCTTAGCCAGTGCTAACTATGGCTACACCTTC

d_gene: TRBD2
j_gene: TRBJ2-1
v_gene: TRBV19
abundance: NA
CDR3aa: CASSILGGEGEQFF
CDR3nt: TGTGCCAGTAGTATATTGGGGGGGGAGGGTGAGCAGTTCTTC

d_gene: TRBD1
j_gene: TRBJ2-7
v_gene: TRBV11-2
abundance: NA
CDR3aa: CASSFGTGISYEQYF
CDR3nt: TGTGCCAGCAGCTTCGGGACAGGGATTTCCTACGAGCAGTACTTC

d_gene: NA
j_gene: TRBJ1-3
v_gene: TRBV7-2
abundance: NA
CDR3aa: CASSLGVPGNTIYF
CDR3nt: TGTGCCAGCAGCCTCGGAGTTCCTGGAAACACCATATATTTT

d_gene: NA
j_gene: TRBJ2-5
v_gene: TRBV27
abundance: NA
CDR3aa: CASSLYGIGAQETQYF
CDR3nt: TGTGCCAGCAGTTTATATGGGATTGGGGCCCAAGAGACCCAGTACTTC

d_gene: TRBD1
j_gene: TRBJ1-2
v_gene: TRBV5-1
abundance: NA
CDR3aa: CASSLLGTGDGYTF
CDR3nt: TGCGCCAGCAGCTTGCTAGGGACAGGGGATGGCTACACCTTC

d_gene: NA
j_gene: TRBJ1-2
v_gene: TRBV27
abundance: NA
CDR3aa: CASSLSGGGYGYTF
CDR3nt: TGTGCCAGCAGTTTATCGGGGGGGGGCTATGGCTACACCTTC

d_gene: NA
j_gene: TRBJ1-1
v_gene: TRBV7-2
abundance: NA
CDR3aa: CASSLAVGAHEAFF
CDR3nt: TGTGCCAGCAGCCTGGCAGTAGGGGCTCATGAAGCTTTCTTT

d_gene: TRBD1
j_gene: TRBJ1-1
v_gene: TRBV28
abundance: NA
CDR3aa: CASSLRDRGKYAEAFF
CDR3nt: TGTGCCAGCAGTTTACGGGACAGGGGGAAATACGCTGAAGCTTTCTTT

d_gene: TRBD1
j_gene: TRBJ1-4
v_gene: TRBV7-9
abundance: few
CDR3aa: CASSPGTGSRGTTF
CDR3nt: TGTGCCAGCAGCCCTGGGACAGGAAGTCGGGGAACAACTTTT

d_gene: TRBD1
j_gene: TRBJ2-1
v_gene: TRBV12-3/TRBV12-4
abundance: NA
CDR3aa: CASSLLAGGEQFF
CDR3nt: TGTGCCAGCAGTTTACTGGCAGGGGGCGAGCAGTTCTTC

d_gene: NA
j_gene: TRBJ1-3
v_gene: TRBV9
abundance: NA
CDR3aa: CASSVGHLSSGNTIYF
CDR3nt: TGTGCCAGCAGCGTAGGTCACTTAAGCTCTGGAAACACCATATATTTT

d_gene: NA
j_gene: TRBJ1-1
v_gene: TRBV28
abundance: NA
CDR3aa: CASSYMGALTEAFF
CDR3nt: TGTGCCAGCAGTTACATGGGGGCACTCACTGAAGCTTTCTTT

d_gene: TRBD1
j_gene: TRBJ1-2
v_gene: TRBV9
abundance: NA
CDR3aa: CASSALQGARTLGYTF
CDR3nt: TGTGCCAGCAGCGCGTTACAGGGGGCCCGTACCCTCGGCTACACCTTC

d_gene: TRBD1
j_gene: TRBJ2-3
v_gene: TRBV27
abundance: NA
CDR3aa: CASSFKDRGLDTQYF
CDR3nt: TGTGCCAGCAGTTTTAAGGACAGGGGATTAGATACGCAGTATTTT